The 15 T cell receptor beta chains in this list originate from one sample, sequenced in a study of T cell repertoires in cytomegalovirus infection. The antigens these receptors bind are not known. Using its own MiXCR run on the reads, TCRdb lists one record per CDR3 protein. Among about 770,000 distinct CDR3 sequences listed, 29% were seen once. Sample: cultured CD8+ T cells from PBMCs, taken from culture after CMV antigen stimulation. The source of these receptors is a human donor in good health (CMV status not recorded). Some clones in this sample may be carry-over from other donors' samples.

In its sample, this clonotype was seen many times. Relative to the germline gene, one junction end is altered; a read error may explain this. This sequence joins TRBV7-7 and TRBJ2-1, with a possible D match to TRBD1 (5 bases). The CDR3 is made up of 15 amino acids. The V gene's germline CDR1 is SSHAT and CDR2 FNYEAQ (reference sequence). The CDR3 loop is CASSLGVVSYNEQFF. The CDR3 nucleotides read TGTGCTAGCAGCTTAGGGGTAGTCTCTTACAATGAGCAGTTCTTC.

The chain has TRBV7-9 and TRBJ1-1, with D perhaps matching TRBD1 (6 bases). Germline loops: CDR1 SEHNR, CDR2 FQNEAQ (reference sequence). The CDR3 contains 14 residues. Trimming cost V 1 base and J 10 bases, with 16 bases left between them. DNA for the CDR3: TGTGCCAGCAGCTTAGGCCAGGGGCCAGGGCTAGCTTTCTTT. It yields the protein CASSLGQGPGLAFF.

In its sample, this clonotype was seen a few times. CDR3 DNA: TGCGCCAGCAGCCAAGAGGGGTCGTACTCCACAGATACGCAGTATTTT. Translating gives CASSQEGSYSTDTQYF. This chain joins TRBV4-1 and TRBJ2-3, with D unresolved. The CDR3 length is 16 residues. Trimming shortened V by 0 bases and J by 2 bases, and 12 bases separated the two germline ends. Germline loops: CDR1 MGHRA, CDR2 YSYEKL.

This clonotype was detected a few times. The genes are TRBV12-3 or TRBV12-4 and TRBJ1-1, with D unresolved. The length of the CDR3 is 14 residues. The V end was cut by 3 bases, the J end by 1 base, with 9 bases between. In nucleotides, the CDR3 is TGTGCCAGCAGTTTTAACCCGGGGAACACTGAAGCTTTCTTT. This codes for CASSFNPGNTEAFF.

This clonotype was found many times. The rearrangement links TRBV7-8 to TRBJ2-7; TRBD2 agrees at 10 bases. The CDR3 loop spans 15 amino acids. Germline assignment: CDR1 SGHVS and CDR2 FQNEAQ. The V and J ends lost 5 bases and 0 bases, in that order; junction bases with no gene match: 4. This CDR3 is CASSPLAGGSYEQYF. In DNA, the CDR3 is TGTGCCAGCAGCCCTTTAGCGGGGGGCTCCTACGAGCAGTACTTC. The whole variable domain, filled in from reference TRBV7-8 and TRBJ2-7, reads GAGVSQSPRYKVAKRGQDVALRCDPISGHVSLFWYQQALGQGPEFLTYFQNEAQLDKSGLPSDRFFAERPEGSVSTLKIQRTQQEDSAVYLCASSPLAGGSYEQYFGPGTRLTVT.

This clonotype was detected ten times or more. The rearrangement joins TRBV7-2 to TRBJ2-3; 7 bases are shared with TRBD2. The V gene's germline CDR1 is SGHTA and CDR2 FQGNSA. The J segment lost 5 bases and the V segment lost 2 bases, leaving 10 bases of the junction unmatched. The CDR3 runs to 16 residues. DNA for the CDR3: TGTGCCAGCAGCTTAAACCCTGGACTAGTGGTAGATACGCAGTATTTT. This sequence encodes CASSLNPGLVVDTQYF.

The chain couples TRBV12-3 or TRBV12-4 to TRBJ2-2; D is undetermined. This CDR3 has 18 residues. Trimming pared 3 bases from V and 0 bases from J, leaving 17 bases between. CDR3 nucleotide sequence: TGTGCCAGCAGTTTTCCCTCGAATCCATCTCCGAACACCGGGGAGCTGTTTTTT. Protein product: CASSFPSNPSPNTGELFF.

CDR3 residues: CASSFSPGQTYEQYF. For the CDR3, the DNA is TGTGCCAGCAGTTTCTCACCGGGACAGACCTACGAGCAGTACTTC. The rearrangement joins TRBV6-2 or TRBV6-3 to TRBJ2-7, with 7 bases matching TRBD1. The CDR3 covers 15 residues. V lost 4 bases and J lost 2; bases outside the gene matches: 8. Per germline, CDR1 MNHEY and CDR2 SVGEGT.

This clonotype was picked up a small number of times. The CDR3 nucleotides read TGTGCCAGCAGCTTTGGGACGCCTAGCGTCACTAACTATGGCTACACCTTC. Protein product: CASSFGTPSVTNYGYTF. The V call is TRBV7-4, the J call TRBJ1-2, with a tentative D call TRBD1 (5 bases). The CDR3 consists of 17 residues. CDR1 is SGHVT, CDR2 SQSDAQ, per germline. V was clipped by 3 bases and J by 0 bases, with 17 bases between them.

This clonotype has more than one count but fewer than ten. V usage is TRBV6-8 and J usage is TRBJ2-7; TRBD1 or TRBD2 may be the D gene (5 bases each). Germline loops: CDR1 MNHGY, CDR2 SAAAGT. The CDR3 is 13 amino acids. Trimming stripped 8 bases from V and 1 base from J, with 12 bases between. CDR3 loop: CASGIGASYEQYV. CDR3 DNA: TGTGCCAGCGGAATCGGGGCTTCCTACGAGCAGTACGTC.

This clonotype was seen at least ten times. V usage is TRBV7-2 and J usage is TRBJ1-2, with a possible D match to TRBD1 (5 bases). The germline CDR1 and CDR2 sequences are SGHTA and FQGNSA. The V end lost 7 bases, the J end lost 7 bases, and 10 bases lay between the germline ends. The CDR3 covers 11 residues. Here the CDR3 reads CASIVRGGYTF. DNA for the CDR3: TGTGCCAGCATCGTTAGGGGTGGCTACACCTTC.

The chain joins TRBV2 to TRBJ2-5, with unresolved D. Germline-derived CDR1 and CDR2 are SNHLY and FYNNEI. V lost 6 bases to trimming and J lost 3 bases, with 17 bases between them. There are 15 residues in the CDR3. Written as DNA, the CDR3 is TGTGCCAGCAGGGGAATAACCAACGTGGAAGAGACCCAGTACTTC. This gives the protein CASRGITNVEETQYF.

This chain uses TRBV27 with TRBJ2-1; 10 bases are shared with TRBD1. Per the germline V gene, CDR1 is MNHEY and CDR2 is SMNVEV (reference sequence). The CDR3 extends over 13 amino acids. V trimming: 6 bases; J trimming: 8 bases; junction bases outside the gene matches: 4. CDR3 protein: CASRDRGDDEQFF. In DNA form, the CDR3 reads TGTGCCAGCAGGGACAGGGGGGATGATGAGCAGTTCTTC.

This clonotype has just a few counts. V is TRBV12-3 or TRBV12-4 and J is TRBJ2-1, with D perhaps matching TRBD1 or TRBD2 (6 bases each). V lost 6 bases and J 2 bases, leaving 14 bases between the germline ends. CDR3 length equals 15 residues. CDR3 loop: CASRRTGATYNEQFF. Written as DNA, the CDR3 is TGTGCCAGCAGACGTACGGGGGCTACCTACAATGAGCAGTTCTTC.

The rearrangement links TRBV9 to TRBJ2-6; 7 bases are a match to TRBD2. CDR3 length: 16 amino acids. V trimming: 3 bases; J trimming: 2 bases; junction bases outside the gene matches: 5. Germline-derived CDR1 and CDR2 are SGDLS and YYNGEE. This chain's CDR3 is CASSAARGAGANVLTF. CDR3 in DNA: TGTGCCAGCAGCGCGGCTCGGGGGGCTGGGGCCAACGTCCTGACTTTC. The full variable domain, in which reference TRBV9 and TRBJ2-6 provide the parts outside the CDR3, is DSGVTQTPKHLITATGQRVTLRCSPRSGDLSVYWYQQSLDQGLQFLIQYYNGEERAKGNILERFSAQQFPDLHSELNLSSLELGDSALYFCASSAARGAGANVLTFGAGSRLTVL.